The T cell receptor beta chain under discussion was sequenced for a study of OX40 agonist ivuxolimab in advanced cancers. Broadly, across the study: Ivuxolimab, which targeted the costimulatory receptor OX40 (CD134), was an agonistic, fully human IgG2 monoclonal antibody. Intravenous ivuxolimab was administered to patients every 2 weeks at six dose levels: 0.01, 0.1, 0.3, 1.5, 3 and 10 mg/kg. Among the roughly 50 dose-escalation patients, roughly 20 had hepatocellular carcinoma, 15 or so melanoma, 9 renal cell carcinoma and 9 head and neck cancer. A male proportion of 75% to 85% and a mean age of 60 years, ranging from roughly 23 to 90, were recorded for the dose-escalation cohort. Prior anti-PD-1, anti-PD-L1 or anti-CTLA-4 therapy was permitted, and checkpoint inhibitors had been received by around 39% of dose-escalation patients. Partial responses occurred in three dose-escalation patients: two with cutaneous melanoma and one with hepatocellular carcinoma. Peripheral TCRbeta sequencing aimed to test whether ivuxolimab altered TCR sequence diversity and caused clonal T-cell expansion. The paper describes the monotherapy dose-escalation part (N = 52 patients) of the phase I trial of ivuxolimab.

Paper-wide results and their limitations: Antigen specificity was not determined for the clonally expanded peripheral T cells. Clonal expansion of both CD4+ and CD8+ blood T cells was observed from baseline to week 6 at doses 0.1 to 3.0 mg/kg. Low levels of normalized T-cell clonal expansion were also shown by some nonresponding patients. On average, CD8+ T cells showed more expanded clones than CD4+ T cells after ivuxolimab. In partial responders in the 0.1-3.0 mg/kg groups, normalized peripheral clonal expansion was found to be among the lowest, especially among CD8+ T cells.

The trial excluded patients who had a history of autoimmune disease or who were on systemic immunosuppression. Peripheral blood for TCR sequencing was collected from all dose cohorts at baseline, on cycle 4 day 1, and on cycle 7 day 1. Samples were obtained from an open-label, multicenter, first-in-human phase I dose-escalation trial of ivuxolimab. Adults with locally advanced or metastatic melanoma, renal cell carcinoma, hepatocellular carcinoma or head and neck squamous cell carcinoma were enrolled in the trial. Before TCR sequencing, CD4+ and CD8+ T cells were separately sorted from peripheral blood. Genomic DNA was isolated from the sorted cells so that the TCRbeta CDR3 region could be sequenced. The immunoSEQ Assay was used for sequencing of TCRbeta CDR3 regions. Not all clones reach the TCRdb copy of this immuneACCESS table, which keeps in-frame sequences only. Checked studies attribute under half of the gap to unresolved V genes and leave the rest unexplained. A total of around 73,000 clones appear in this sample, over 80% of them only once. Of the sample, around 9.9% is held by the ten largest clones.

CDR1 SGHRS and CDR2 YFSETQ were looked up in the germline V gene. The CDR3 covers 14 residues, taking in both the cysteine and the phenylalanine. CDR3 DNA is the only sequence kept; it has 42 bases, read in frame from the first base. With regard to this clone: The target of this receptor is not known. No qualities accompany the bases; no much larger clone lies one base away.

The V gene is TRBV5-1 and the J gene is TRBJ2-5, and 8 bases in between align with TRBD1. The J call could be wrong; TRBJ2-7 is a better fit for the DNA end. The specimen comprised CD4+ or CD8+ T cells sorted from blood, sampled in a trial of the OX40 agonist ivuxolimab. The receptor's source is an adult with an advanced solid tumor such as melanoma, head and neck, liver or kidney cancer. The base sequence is TGCGCCAGCAGCAGAGAAACAGGGGGCTACGAGCAGTACTTC. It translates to CASSRETGGYEQYF.